This T cell receptor beta chain was recovered during a study of shared clonotypes between healthy human individuals. Study-wide results and caveats: Sampling covered blood only; tissue repertoires likely differ.

V was clipped by 5 bases and J by 1 base, with 8 bases between them. Germline CDR1 reads SQVTM; CDR2 reads ANQGSEA. CDR3 size: 12 residues. Healthy and HIV-negative, the adult donors had no recent acute infections or vaccinations. On this clone: The antigen remains undetermined. Other nucleotide sequences from this sample produce the same CDR3.

Clones were read by immunoSEQ multiplex PCR, and TCRdb kept only the in-frame ones, dropping some. Among roughly 1,000,000 clones listed, about 80% were seen once. This chain connects TRBV29-1 to TRBJ1-1; possible D gene TRBD1, 5 bases. This TCR was recovered from a man aged 18 to 30 in good health. Some clones in this sample may be carry-over from other donors' samples. Specimen: memory CD4+ T cells from PBMCs. Documented subset: CD45RA-negative fraction. CDR3 DNA: TGCAGCGTTAACAGGCCGAACACTGAAGCTTTCTTT. Translated: CSVNRPNTEAFF.